The following is a T cell receptor beta chain sequence with its context. The antigen remains unidentified. Sample time point: cycle 4 day 1 (C4D1), after five to seven weeks of nivolumab. Every patient had relapsed following autologous stem cell transplantation, and cohorts differed in brentuximab vedotin exposure. Thawed PBMCs underwent magnetic negative selection to yield purified CD4+ T cells. The study recorded best responses of complete response, partial response or progressive disease. The entry originates in a study of PD-1 blockade in classical Hodgkin lymphoma. Looking at the study overall: Patients in the cohort were put on intravenous nivolumab, 3 mg/kg every 2 weeks. Findings and limits, study-wide: CD4+ but not CD8+ TCR diversity rose significantly by C4D1.

Germline V gene data show CDR1 as MNHEY and CDR2 as SVGAGI. The CDR3 sequence is 15 residues long. The V segment lost 7 bases and the J segment 6 bases; nucleotides outside the gene matches: 12. The repertoire was sequenced with immunoSEQ multiplex PCR; TCRdb's copy has only in-frame clones and lacks some. This sample yields fewer than 35,000 clones, of which under 90% are seen a single time; roughly 0.83% belongs to the top ten. The sequenced sample was CD4+ T cells from blood, obtained before the fourth cycle of nivolumab. The source of this sequence is a human donor with classical Hodgkin lymphoma. The rearrangement uses TRBV6-5 and TRBJ1-2; TRBD1 matches at 9 bases. The CDR3: CASKTHGTGNHGYTF. As DNA, the CDR3 is TGTGCCAGCAAAACCCATGGGACAGGGAACCATGGCTACACCTTC.